This T cell receptor (beta chain) originates from a study of T cell responses to AZD1222 COVID-19 vaccine. This clone came up once. Its cognate antigen is unknown. TCRdb's copy holds only in-frame clones and misses some; the assay was immunoSEQ multiplex PCR. The table shows 57,000 or so clones, with around 85% occurring only once. Overall study results and limits: Spike was spanned by vaccine-associated CD4 TCRs, with dominance at 160-218 and 743-854. With two AZD1222 doses given, Spike-specific TCR breadth and depth both rose.

The CDR3 is 13 amino acids. Germline CDR1 MDHEN, CDR2 SYDVKM. Trimming took 5 bases from V and 3 from J, leaving 7 bases between them. The material sequenced was peripheral blood, taken 28 days after the second AZD1222 dose. This sequence joins TRBV28 and TRBJ1-4, with D uncertain. This TCR derives from an adult who received the AZD1222 COVID-19 vaccine. The CDR3 loop is CASSQTSNEKLFF. For the CDR3, the DNA is TGTGCCAGCAGTCAGACTTCTAATGAAAAACTGTTTTTT. Together with reference TRBV28 and TRBJ1-4, the CDR3 gives the full variable domain: DVKVTQSSRYLVKRTGEKVFLECVQDMDHENMFWYRQDPGLGLRLIYFSYDVKMKEKGDIPEGYSVSREKKERFSLILESASTNQTSMYLCASSQTSNEKLFFGSGTQLSVL.